The clone carrying this T cell receptor (beta chain) was seen more than once but under ten times. Antigen unknown. Germline loops: CDR1 LNHDA, CDR2 SQIVND (reference sequence). V was pared by 6 bases and J by 7 bases, with 19 bases between. This CDR3 has 14 amino acids. This sample was included in a study of CD8+ T cells in alopecia areata. Study-wide findings and caveats: Besides other cells, scalp samples also yield sequences of resident alphabeta T cells from normal skin. While tofacitinib was given, many expanded lesional clones persisted in scalp and blood. Affected scalp, especially in alopecia totalis/universalis, had a higher clonality than normal scalp did. Tofacitinib significantly brought down scalp clonality and expanded CD8+ clones among top 100.

Indicated treatment: oral pan-JAK inhibitor, 5-10 mg twice daily. Extracted from the samples, RNA was reverse transcribed into cDNA to serve as the sequencing template. The method was immunoSEQ multiplex PCR; TCRdb's version includes in-frame clones alone and lacks a portion of them. This repertoire shows some 200,000 clones, around two fifths found once; its top ten account for 2% to 3%. This clonotype was obtained from a human donor with alopecia areata. The chain links TRBV19 to TRBJ2-7, with TRBD1 as a possible D gene (7 bases). Sequencing was performed on CD4+ T cells sorted from blood, taken around week 37, from a patient treated with tofacitinib. CDR3 in amino acids: CASSLNRGREEQYF. CDR3 nucleotides: TGTGCCAGTAGCCTCAACAGGGGACGGGAGGAGCAGTACTTC.